This entry describes one T cell receptor beta chain. The antigen it binds to is not known. Base qualities were left out, and no much larger clone turns up one base away. TCR CDR3 regions were amplified from genomic DNA by multiplex PCR using the deep immunoSEQ assay. For each cell subset, the extracted genomic DNA was distributed evenly across all wells of several immunoSEQ 96-well plates, and each plate served as one replicate. For sorted subsets, about 200 ng genomic DNA, equal to approximately 30,000 T cell genomes, was loaded into each replicate PCR. Purified libraries were measured with a Qubit 3.0 fluorometer, size-checked on a Bioanalyzer 2100, and measured again with the KAPA Library Quantification kit. Every immunoSEQ 96-well plate was sequenced on a dedicated single-read 150-cycle Illumina NextSeq 550 flow cell. The study's processing was this. Because the immunoSEQ output held only junctional sequences and lacked quality scores, the filtering could not match the filtering applied to full-length reads. Sequences were annotated with PyIR, a Python wrapper for IgBLAST v1.9, and V/J genes and CDR3 were assigned using IMGT germline references. Reads were removed for weak V/J assignments (E-value above 1e-6), missing CDR3, stop codons, out-of-frame junctions, or ambiguous translated residues. V3J clonotypes were defined as sequences sharing an identical inferred V gene, J gene, and CDR3 amino acid sequence. Percentage overlap between repertoires was calculated by dividing the number of shared unique clonotypes by the size of the smaller repertoire. Repertoire richness was assessed with RTK rarefaction, the Chao1 estimator, and Recon v2.1 estimates of unobserved clonotypes. OLGA was used to compute generation probabilities for all TCRbeta clonotypes that the gDNA method yielded from four donors. The clones in this table, taken by TCRdb from immuneACCESS, are in-frame only. Not every clone is retained; where verified, under half of the shortfall comes from an unresolved V gene, and the cause of the rest is unknown. V and J calls and clone size are those listed in that table; D and trimming were worked out from the DNA. Counted in this sample were millions of clones; 90% to 95% of them appeared once. Under 2% of the sample is in the top ten clones.

The source of the sample is a study of shared clonotypes between healthy human individuals (dated by TCRdb to 2018 to 2021). About the full investigation: Three men and two women, aged 18 to 49 years, made up the cohort. The study deeply sequenced blood TCR repertoires of about 5 healthy adults to estimate repertoire size and the extent of clonotype sharing between individuals. Leukapheresis yielded between about 0.9 and 9.5 billion PBMCs per donor. Libraries were prepared and TCR repertoires were sequenced by different laboratories using diverse techniques, in order to increase sequencing depth and limit assay-specific biases. For each donor, CD4 naive and CD4 memory were each given three plates, CD8 naive was given two plates, and CD8 memory was given one plate. The research as a whole found: Because the study included a small number of donors, the genetic and exposure-history diversity represented was limited. Naive subsets generally had larger estimated clonotype richness than memory subsets did. Compared with non-shared clonotypes, clonotypes shared by all four sorted-subset donors had higher generation probabilities. Incomplete sequencing was indicated by rarefaction of sorted-subset datasets, despite the large sequencing depth. Based on pairwise subsampling, the degree of clonotype sharing among donors was expected to be affected by sequencing depth. Roughly 5.2% of naive CD4, more than 3% of naive CD8, approximately 2% of memory CD4, and 0.4% of memory CD8 clonotypes were shared across several donors. Sampling was restricted to blood, and TCR repertoires in tissues likely differ from the TCR repertoires found in blood.

CDR1 MGHRA and CDR2 YSYEKL were looked up in the germline V gene. The cysteine opens and the phenylalanine closes a CDR3 of 15 amino acids. The only DNA kept is the CDR3, 45 bases in frame from the first base. The V and J ends are trimmed by 2 bases and 3 bases, leaving 13 bases between them. CD8 naive samples were obtained by positive selection for CCR7 among CD45RO-negative cells, yielding a CD45RA+CCR7+ population from which TemRA cells were excluded. Donors were healthy HIV-negative adults with no recently reported acute infections or vaccinations. All donors were Caucasian adults living in Nashville, Tennessee, USA. Blood was collected by leukapheresis, and PBMCs were isolated by Ficoll-Histopaque density gradient centrifugation and then cryopreserved in liquid nitrogen vapor phase. Analytical flow cytometry was used to check the purity and quantity of each magnetically sorted T cell population. Each sorted fraction had its genomic DNA isolated and then quantified by UV absorbance on a Nanodrop 2000c.

This sequence originates from a man between 18 and 29 years old in good health. Some clones in this sample may be carry-over from other donors' samples. Sequenced material: naive CD8+ T cells from PBMCs. Per the publication, the cell subset or site label means: CD45RA+CCR7+. The chain was built from TRBV4-1 and TRBJ2-5; a tentative D match to TRBD2 spans 6 bases. The nucleotide sequence reads as follows: TGCGCCAGCAGCCAATTGAGGACGGGGGAAGAGACCCAGTACTTC. This sequence encodes CASSQLRTGEETQYF.